Below, 8 T cell receptor beta chains from the same sample are listed, as sequenced in a study of shared clonotypes between healthy human individuals. The naive CD8 subset, CD45RO-negative cells positively selected for CCR7, excluded terminally differentiated effector memory CD45RA+ cells. The protocol was immunoSEQ multiplex PCR, while the TCRdb copy is restricted to in-frame clones and leaves out a portion. The repertoire consists of around 2.1 million clones, with about 93% occurring once and the leading ten covering about 1.5%. Sequencing was performed on naive CD8+ T cells from PBMCs. These receptors originate from a man younger than 35 in good health. Some clones in this sample may be carry-over from other donors' samples.

A few counts support this clone. This chain connects TRBV11-2 to TRBJ2-1, with 12 bases lining up with TRBD2. The V gene end was trimmed by 3 bases and the J gene end by 4 bases; junction bases not matched to a gene: 4. The germline V gene encodes CDR1 SGHAT and CDR2 FQNNGV. The CDR3 is 16 residues long. This chain's CDR3 is CASSFGLAGHYNEQFF. The CDR3 DNA reads as TGTGCCAGCAGCTTCGGACTAGCGGGACATTACAATGAGCAGTTCTTC.

This clone was seen a single time. The same CDR3 can be traced to other DNA sequences in this sample. The chain joins TRBV5-1 to TRBJ1-1, with a tentative D call TRBD1 (6 bases). This CDR3 is built from 14 residues. Germline-derived CDR1 and CDR2 are SGHRS and YFSETQ. Trimming pared 3 bases from V and 5 bases from J, leaving 14 bases between. DNA of the CDR3: TGCGCCAGCAGCTGGGTGGGCAGGGGTACTGAAGCTTTCTTT. Protein product: CASSWVGRGTEAFF.

This sequence joins TRBV27 and TRBJ2-1; D may match TRBD1 or TRBD2 (5 bases each). This CDR3 spans 14 amino acids. The germline CDR1 and CDR2 sequences are MNHEY and SMNVEV (reference sequence). V shed 8 bases and J shed 2 bases, with 13 bases lying between them. CDR3 region: CASRPTGPYNEQFF. The CDR3 DNA reads TGTGCCAGCCGCCCCACGGGACCCTACAATGAGCAGTTCTTC.

J is TRBJ2-5 and V is TRBV21-1; the table's D call, TRBD2, has no DNA check behind it. TRBV21-1 is termed a pseudogene. This CDR3 contains 16 residues. The CDR3 DNA is TGTGCCAGCAGCAAAGGGTCGTGGAGGGCCCAAGAGACCCAGTACTTC. Its protein product is CASSKGSWRAQETQYF.

The rearrangement links TRBV27 to TRBJ2-7; D assignment may be TRBD1 or TRBD2 (5 bases each). This CDR3 has 16 residues. V gave up 0 bases and J gave up 3 bases, with 15 bases separating them. In germline, CDR1 is MNHEY, CDR2 SMNVEV (reference sequence). In nucleotides, the CDR3 is TGTGCCAGCAGTTTATCGGGGGATTTGAAGCTCTACGAGCAGTACTTC. It translates to CASSLSGDLKLYEQYF.

The chain employs TRBV12-2 and TRBJ2-3; the D call TRBD2 from the table was never checked on the DNA. TRBV12-2 is a listed pseudogene. The CDR3 spans 17 residues. The CDR3 coding sequence is TGTGCAAGTCGCCCCGCCGGCGGGACCTGTAGCACAGATACGCAGTATTTT. It encodes CASRPAGGTCSTDTQYF.

This chain joins TRBV29-1 and TRBJ1-1; unclear D gene. The V gene lost 3 bases and the J gene lost 1 base, with 6 bases spanning the gap. The germline V gene has CDR1 SQVTM and CDR2 ANQGSEA. This CDR3 spans 12 amino acids. The CDR3: CSVDYGNTEAFF. The CDR3 DNA is TGCAGCGTTGATTACGGGAACACTGAAGCTTTCTTT.

In its sample, this clone was seen a few times. The chain has TRBV4-3 and TRBJ2-6; D gene unclear. Trimming took 6 bases from V and 0 from J, leaving 15 bases between them. The CDR3 sequence is 17 residues long. Per the germline V gene, CDR1 is LGHNA and CDR2 is YSLEER. The CDR3 bases are TGCGCCAGCAGACCAAGCCCTCCCGTCTCTGGGGCCAACGTCCTGACTTTC. Its translation is CASRPSPPVSGANVLTF.